The clone carrying this T cell receptor beta chain was detected once. Repertoires were generated with immunoSEQ multiplex PCR, while TCRdb's copy carries only in-frame clones and drops some. In the table there are nearly 350,000 clones, roughly 84% of which are singletons. Losses at the gene ends were 4 bases for V and 2 bases for J; bases not matched to a gene: 10. This CDR3 is built from 18 residues. The V gene's germline CDR1 is MDHEN and CDR2 SYDVKM. Living in roughly 25 US areas, the participants were between 18 and 89 years of age. Clinical histories supplied by participants themselves formed the basis of cohort assignment. This entry comes from a study of blood T cell repertoires in COVID-19. Across the whole study: Sites across the United States, Italy and Spain contributed samples from acute and convalescent COVID-19. PBMCs, B-cell-depleted T cells, or T cells were the source of the cDNA or gDNA that made up the material.

The TCR comes from a woman in her twenties or thirties who had recovered from COVID-19. The chain carries TRBV28 and TRBJ2-3; TRBD2 aligns across 12 bases. The sample taken for sequencing was PBMCs or T cells enriched from blood (not recorded which). CDR3 residues: CASSSSGTSGGFTDTQYF. CDR3 in DNA: TGTGCCAGCAGTTCATCGGGAACTAGCGGGGGGTTCACAGATACGCAGTATTTT. The full variable domain, rest sourced from reference TRBV28 and TRBJ2-3, is DVKVTQSSRYLVKRTGEKVFLECVQDMDHENMFWYRQDPGLGLRLIYFSYDVKMKEKGDIPEGYSVSREKKERFSLILESASTNQTSMYLCASSSSGTSGGFTDTQYFGPGTRLTVL.